This T cell receptor (beta chain) comes out of a study of blood T cell repertoires in COVID-19. Across the study: Researchers got acute and convalescent COVID-19 samples from the United States, Italy and Spain. Sample material is recorded as cDNA or gDNA derived from T cells, B-cell-depleted T cells, or PBMCs.

Trimming at V came to 0 bases and at J to 2 bases, leaving 6 bases not matched to a gene. CDR1 is SGHRS and CDR2 is YFSETQ in the germline V gene. The CDR3 sequence is 16 residues long. In the authors' workflow: The authors estimated nucleated cell counts from reference gene primer amplification. Libraries were prepared by immunoSEQ multiplex PCR; TCRdb keeps only in-frame clonotypes and omits some of them. V and J calls plus clone size are reproduced from that table; the DNA served to infer D and trimming. This sample has about 200,000 clones, with less than 85% found just once. The specimen was peripheral blood. The chain has TRBV5-1 and TRBJ2-5; TRBD2 matches 8 bases. This sequence originates from a woman aged 70-85 years with acute or convalescent COVID-19. CDR3 sequence (DNA): TGCGCCAGCAGCTTGGGGGCGGGAGGCGGGCAAGAGACCCAGTACTTC. Translating gives CASSLGAGGGQETQYF. Filled out from reference TRBV5-1 and TRBJ2-5, the complete variable domain reads KAGVTQTPRYLIKTRGQQVTLSCSPISGHRSVSWYQQTPGQGLQFLFEYFSETQRNKGNFPGRFSGRQFSNSRSEMNVSTLELGDSALYLCASSLGAGGGQETQYFGPGTRLLVL.